This entry is about one T cell receptor (beta chain). As yet, its antigen is unknown. This entry comes from a study of beta chain features in type 1 diabetes. General study findings and limits: Significant though moderate, a shortening of TCRB CDR3s appeared in all four CD4+ subsets of Type 1 diabetes patients.

TCRB transcripts that were expressed got sequenced, as all of the isolated RNA had been reverse transcribed. Sequenced by immunoSEQ multiplex PCR; TCRdb stores in-frame clones only, minus some. Here the sample spans about 660,000 clones, about an eighth being singletons. The V and J ends lost 2 bases and 2 bases respectively, with 13 bases between them. CDR1 GTSNPN and CDR2 SVGIG come from the germline V gene (reference sequence). This CDR3 contains 14 residues. This clonotype was obtained from a man aged 18 to 29 with type 1 diabetes. What was sequenced was naive CD4+ T cells from blood. This rearrangement joins TRBV30 to TRBJ2-7; weak D call: TRBD1 (6 bases). The CDR3 region is CAWSPHRETYEQYF. CDR3 nucleotides: TGTGCCTGGAGTCCCCACAGGGAGACCTACGAGCAGTACTTC. The full variable domain, completed using reference TRBV30 and TRBJ2-7, is SQTIHQWPATLVQPVGSPLSLECTVEGTSNPNLYWYRQAAGRGLQLLFYSVGIGQISSEVPQNLSASRPQDRQFILSSKKLLLSDSGFYLCAWSPHRETYEQYFGPGTRLTVT.